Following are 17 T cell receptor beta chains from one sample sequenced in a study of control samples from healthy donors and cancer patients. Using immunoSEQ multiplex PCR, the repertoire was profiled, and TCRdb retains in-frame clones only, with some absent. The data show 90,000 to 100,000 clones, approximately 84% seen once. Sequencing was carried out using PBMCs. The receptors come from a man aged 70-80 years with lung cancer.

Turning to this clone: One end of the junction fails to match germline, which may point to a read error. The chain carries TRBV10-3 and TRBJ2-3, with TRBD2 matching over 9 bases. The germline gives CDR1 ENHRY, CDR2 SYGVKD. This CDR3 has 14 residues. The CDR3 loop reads CATSERLAGRSQYF. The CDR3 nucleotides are TGTGCCACCAGTGAGAGGCTAGCGGGGCGATCGCAGTATTTT.

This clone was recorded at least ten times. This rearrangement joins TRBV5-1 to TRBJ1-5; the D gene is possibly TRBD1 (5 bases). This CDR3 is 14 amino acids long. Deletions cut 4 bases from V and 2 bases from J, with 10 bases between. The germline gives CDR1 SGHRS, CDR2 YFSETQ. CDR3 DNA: TGCGCCAGCAGCGAGGGAGGGGGCAATCAGCCCCAGCATTTT. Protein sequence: CASSEGGGNQPQHF.

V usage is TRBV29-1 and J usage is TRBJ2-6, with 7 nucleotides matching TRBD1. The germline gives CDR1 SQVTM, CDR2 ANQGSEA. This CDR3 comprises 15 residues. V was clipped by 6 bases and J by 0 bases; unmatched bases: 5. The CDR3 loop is CSVAGTVSGANVLTF. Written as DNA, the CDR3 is TGCAGCGTCGCCGGGACAGTCTCTGGGGCCAACGTCCTGACTTTC.

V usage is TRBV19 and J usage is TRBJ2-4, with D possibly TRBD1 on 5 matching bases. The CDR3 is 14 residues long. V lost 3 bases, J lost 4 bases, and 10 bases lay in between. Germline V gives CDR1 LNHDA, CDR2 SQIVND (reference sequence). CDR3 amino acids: CASSIGAAKNIQYF. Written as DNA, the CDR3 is TGTGCCAGTAGTATTGGGGCAGCTAAAAACATTCAGTACTTC.

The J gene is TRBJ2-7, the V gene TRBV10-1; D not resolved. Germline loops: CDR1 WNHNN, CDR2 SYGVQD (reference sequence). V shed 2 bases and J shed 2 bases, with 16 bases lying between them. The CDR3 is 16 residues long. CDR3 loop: CASSESRTGLPYEQYF. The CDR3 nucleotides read TGCGCCAGCAGTGAGAGCCGGACGGGTCTCCCCTACGAGCAGTACTTC.

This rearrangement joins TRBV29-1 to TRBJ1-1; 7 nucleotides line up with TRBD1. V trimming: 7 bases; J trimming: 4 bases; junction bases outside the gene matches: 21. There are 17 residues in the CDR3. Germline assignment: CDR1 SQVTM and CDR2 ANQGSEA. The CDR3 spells CSALPGTGARGATEAFF. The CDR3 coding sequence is TGCAGCGCTCTGCCCGGTACAGGGGCGAGGGGTGCCACTGAAGCTTTCTTT.

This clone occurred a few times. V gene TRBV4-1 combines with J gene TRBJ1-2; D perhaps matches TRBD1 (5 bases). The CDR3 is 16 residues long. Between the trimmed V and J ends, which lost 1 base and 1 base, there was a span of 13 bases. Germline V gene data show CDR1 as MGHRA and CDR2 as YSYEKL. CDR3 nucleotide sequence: TGCGCCAGCAGCCAAGGGCGGGGGTTGAATAACTATGGCTACACCTTC. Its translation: CASSQGRGLNNYGYTF.

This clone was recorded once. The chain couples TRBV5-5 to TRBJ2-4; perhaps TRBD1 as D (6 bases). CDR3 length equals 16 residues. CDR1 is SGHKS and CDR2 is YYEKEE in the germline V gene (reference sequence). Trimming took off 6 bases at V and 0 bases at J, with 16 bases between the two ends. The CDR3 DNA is TGTGCCAGCACCACTGACAGGTCGTTAGCCAAAAACATTCAGTACTTC. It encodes CASTTDRSLAKNIQYF. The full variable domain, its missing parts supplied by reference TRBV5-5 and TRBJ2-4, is DAGVTQSPTHLIKTRGQQVTLRCSPISGHKSVSWYQQVLGQGPQFIFQYYEKEERGRGNFPDRFSARQFPNYSSELNVNALLLGDSALYLCASTTDRSLAKNIQYFGAGTRLSVL.

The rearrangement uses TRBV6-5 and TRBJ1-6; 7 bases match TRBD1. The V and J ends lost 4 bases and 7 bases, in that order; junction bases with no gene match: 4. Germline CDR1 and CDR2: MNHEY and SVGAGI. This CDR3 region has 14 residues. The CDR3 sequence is CASSLTGTNSPLHF. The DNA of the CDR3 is TGTGCCAGCAGTTTGACAGGGACCAATTCACCCCTCCACTTT.

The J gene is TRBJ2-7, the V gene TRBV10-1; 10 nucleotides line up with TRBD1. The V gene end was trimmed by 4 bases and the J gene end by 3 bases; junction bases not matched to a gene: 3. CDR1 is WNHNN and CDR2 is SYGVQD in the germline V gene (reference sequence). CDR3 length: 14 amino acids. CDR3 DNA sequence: TGCGCCAGCAGTGTGGACAGGGGGAGCTACGAGCAGTACTTC. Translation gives CASSVDRGSYEQYF.

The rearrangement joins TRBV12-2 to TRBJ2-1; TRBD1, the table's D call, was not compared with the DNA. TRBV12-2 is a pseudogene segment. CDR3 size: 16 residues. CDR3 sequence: CASRLARGLGGNEQFF. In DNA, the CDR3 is TGTGCAAGTCGCTTAGCGAGGGGGCTGGGTGGCAATGAGCAGTTCTTC.

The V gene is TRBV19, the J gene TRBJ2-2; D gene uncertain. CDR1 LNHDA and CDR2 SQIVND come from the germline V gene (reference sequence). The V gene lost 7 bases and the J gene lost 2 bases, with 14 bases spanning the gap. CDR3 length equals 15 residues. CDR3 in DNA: TGTGCCAGTACCGCCCGCGCTGGTAACACCGGGGAGCTGTTTTTT. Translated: CASTARAGNTGELFF. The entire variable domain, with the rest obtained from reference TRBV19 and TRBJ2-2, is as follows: DGGITQSPKYLFRKEGQNVTLSCEQNLNHDAMYWYRQDPGQGLRLIYYSQIVNDFQKGDIAEGYSVSREKKESFPLTVTSAQKNPTAFYLCASTARAGNTGELFFGEGSRLTVL.

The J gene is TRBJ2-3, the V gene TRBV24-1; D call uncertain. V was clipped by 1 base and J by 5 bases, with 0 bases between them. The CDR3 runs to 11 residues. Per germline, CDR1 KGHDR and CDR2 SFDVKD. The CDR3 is CATSDLDTQYF. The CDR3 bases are TGTGCCACCAGTGATTTAGATACGCAGTATTTT.

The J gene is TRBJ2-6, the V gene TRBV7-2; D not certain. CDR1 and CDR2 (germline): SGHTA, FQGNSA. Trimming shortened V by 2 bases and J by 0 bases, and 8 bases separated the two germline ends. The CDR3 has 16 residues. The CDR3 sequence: CASSLSSGSGANVLTF. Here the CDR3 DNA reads TGTGCCAGCAGCTTATCTTCCGGCTCTGGGGCCAACGTCCTGACTTTC.

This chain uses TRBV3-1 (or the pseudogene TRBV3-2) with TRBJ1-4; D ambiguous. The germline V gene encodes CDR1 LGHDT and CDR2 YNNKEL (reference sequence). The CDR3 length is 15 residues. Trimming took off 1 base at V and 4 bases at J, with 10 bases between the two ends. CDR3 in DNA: TGTGCCAGCAGCCAAGGCTATCAGAGTAATGAAAAACTGTTTTTT. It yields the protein CASSQGYQSNEKLFF.

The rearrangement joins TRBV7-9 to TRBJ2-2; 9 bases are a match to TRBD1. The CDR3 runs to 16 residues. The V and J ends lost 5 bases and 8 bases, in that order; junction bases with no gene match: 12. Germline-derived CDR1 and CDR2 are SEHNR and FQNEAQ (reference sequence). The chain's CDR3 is CASSPPRTGANGELFF. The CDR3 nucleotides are TGTGCCAGCAGCCCCCCAAGGACAGGGGCAAATGGGGAGCTGTTTTTT.

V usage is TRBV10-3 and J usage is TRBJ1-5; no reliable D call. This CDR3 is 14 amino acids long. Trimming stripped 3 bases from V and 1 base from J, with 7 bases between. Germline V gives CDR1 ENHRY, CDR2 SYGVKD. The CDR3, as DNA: TGTGCCATCAGTGAAGGGTCAAGCAATCAGCCCCAGCATTTT. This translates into CAISEGSSNQPQHF.